This T cell receptor beta chain originates from a study of tumor-infiltrating lymphocytes in primary liver carcinoma. Turning to the study itself: The patients comprised men and women between the ages of 30 and 69 years. Tumors were stage T1-T3 N0M0, about 4.2 to 10 cm across. Samples gave roughly 3.5 to 8 million productive TCRbeta reads, similar across tissue types.

Overall study findings and caveats: Reduced overlap was seen in tumor-adjacent and tumor-blood pairs versus tumor region pairs.

Out of unsorted whole blood came the blood RNA, and germline DNA was extracted as well. From germline, CDR1 is MNHNS and CDR2 SASEGT. The CDR3 has 14 residues. With 400 to 550 ng total RNA as template and a constant-region primer, TCR beta cDNA was made. The TCR beta library was amplified through three nested multiplex PCR rounds in a modified ARM-PCR procedure. Two initial PCR rounds of about 9 cycles each paired TRBV1-TRBV30 forward primers with a C-beta reverse primer. TCRdb recomputed calls from the multiplex PCR reads with MiXCR, one row per CDR3 protein. The table lists about 320,000 distinct CDR3 sequences, 60% to 80% of them singletons. Regarding this clonotype: Its antigen is unknown. Mismatch with germline at one junction end may stem from a read error.

The chain is built from TRBV6-1 and TRBJ2-3; no definite D call. Sequencing was carried out using peripheral blood. This TCR derives from a man between 35 and 55 years old with primary liver carcinoma and hepatitis B virus infection. The CDR3 reads CAGSGNQAPDMQYF. The DNA of the CDR3 is TGTGCCGGCAGTGGAAACCAGGCCCCAGATATGCAGTATTTT.